The following is a TCR beta chain sequence with its context. What it recognizes is unknown. Roughly 0.5 to 1 ug RNA was reverse transcribed with random hexamers. Using its own MiXCR run on the immunoSEQ multiplex PCR reads, TCRdb lists one record per CDR3 protein. The sample shows over 150,000 distinct CDR3 sequences, 85% to 95% of them seen only once. The data are from a study of CD8 T cells in Susac syndrome. General study findings and limits: The study acknowledged a relatively small number of individuals in its TCR sequencing and HLA analysis.

V lost 6 bases and J 3 bases, leaving 18 bases between the germline ends. CDR3 length: 16 residues. The TCR originated in a human donor with Susac syndrome. Sample: CD4+ T cells from PBMCs. This chain connects TRBV12-3 or TRBV12-4 to TRBJ1-5; D might be TRBD1 (5 bases). CDR3 protein: CASSPSGLGHNQPQHF. The CDR3 region has the DNA TGTGCCAGCAGCCCATCGGGGCTTGGCCACAATCAGCCCCAGCATTTT.